The sequence of this TCR beta chain was determined in a study of response to subunit inactivated influenza vaccine (dated by TCRdb to the late 2010s). Turning to the overall study: Deep quantitative T cell receptor repertoire profiling was used in the study to track responses to a trivalent subunit inactivated influenza vaccine. Broader findings and caveats from the paper: According to the authors, only a limited number of new T cells may be recruited by each seasonal influenza vaccination.

Library preparation was by RT-PCR. Reads for this sample came from an Illumina HiSeq 2500. TCRdb's own reprocessing of the public reads used fastp at Q25 and MiXCR and kept productive beta chains. Duplicate CDR3 protein sequences are folded into a single record with the most common DNA and genes. The sample records about 650,000 distinct CDR3 sequences, about 15% of which are singletons. Jointly, the top ten make up 9.5% to 13% of the sample. For CDR1 and CDR2, the germline V gene lists MNHEY and SVGEGT. The CDR3 spans 15 residues, from the cysteine through the phenylalanine. CDR3 DNA only is kept here, 45 bases in frame from base 1. V drops 2 bases and J drops 1 base, leaving 12 bases in between. A word on this clonotype: Its antigen is currently not known. Base-call qualities are not available, and no considerably larger clone is one nucleotide away.

The sequence was collected from a man aged 45-65 years who received an inactivated influenza vaccine. Donor details come from another sample of the same person, matched by shared clones. Recombination linked TRBV6-2 or TRBV6-3 to TRBJ2-7; TRBD1 might be the D gene, on 5 matching bases. Here the sequenced sample was PBMCs from blood, taken 11 to 12 days after vaccination. The CDR3 loop reads CASSYEQAPSYEQYF. At the DNA level, the sequence is TGTGCCAGCAGTTACGAACAGGCTCCGTCCTACGAGCAGTACTTC.